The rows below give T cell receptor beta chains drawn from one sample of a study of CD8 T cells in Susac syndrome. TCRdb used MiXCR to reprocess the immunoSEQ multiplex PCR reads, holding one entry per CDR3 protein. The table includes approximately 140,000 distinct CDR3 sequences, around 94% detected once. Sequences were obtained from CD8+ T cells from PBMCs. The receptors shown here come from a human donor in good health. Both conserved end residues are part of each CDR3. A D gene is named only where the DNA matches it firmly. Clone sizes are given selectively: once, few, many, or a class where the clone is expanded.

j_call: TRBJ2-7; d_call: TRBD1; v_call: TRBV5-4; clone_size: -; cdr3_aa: CASSLGWANRGHEQYF; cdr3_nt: TGTGCCAGCAGCTTGGGATGGGCGAACAGGGGGCACGAGCAGTACTTC
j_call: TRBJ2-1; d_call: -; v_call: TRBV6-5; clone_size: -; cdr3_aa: CASSYGGNYNEQFF; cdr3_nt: TGTGCCAGCAGTTACGGCGGGAACTACAATGAGCAGTTCTTC
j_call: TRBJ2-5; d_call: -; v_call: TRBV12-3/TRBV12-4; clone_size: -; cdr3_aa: CASSPPGRQETQYF; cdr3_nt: TGTGCCAGCAGTCCCCCCGGGCGGCAAGAGACCCAGTACTTC
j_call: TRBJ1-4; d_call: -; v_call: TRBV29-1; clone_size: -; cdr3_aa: CSVSPGSTNEKLFF; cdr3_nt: TGCAGCGTTTCTCCGGGATCAACTAATGAAAAACTGTTTTTT
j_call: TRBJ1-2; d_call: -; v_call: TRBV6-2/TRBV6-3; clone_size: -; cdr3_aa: CASSYSRYGYTF; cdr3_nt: TGTGCCAGCAGTTACTCCCGATATGGCTACACCTTC
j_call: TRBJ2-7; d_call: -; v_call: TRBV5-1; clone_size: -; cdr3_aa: CASSFSGSEQYF; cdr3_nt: TGCGCCAGCAGCTTCTCCGGTTCCGAGCAGTACTTC
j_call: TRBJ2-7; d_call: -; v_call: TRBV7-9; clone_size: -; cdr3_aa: CASRKVGQIYEQYF; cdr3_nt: TGTGCCAGCCGTAAGGTAGGGCAGATCTACGAGCAGTACTTC
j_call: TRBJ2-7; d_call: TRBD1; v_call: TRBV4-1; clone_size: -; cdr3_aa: CASSPWTGTYEQYF; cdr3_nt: TGCGCCAGCAGCCCTTGGACAGGGACCTACGAGCAGTACTTC
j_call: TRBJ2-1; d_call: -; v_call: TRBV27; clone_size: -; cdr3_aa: CASSWEQGSNNEQFF; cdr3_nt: TGTGCCAGCAGTTGGGAACAGGGATCGAACAATGAGCAGTTCTTC
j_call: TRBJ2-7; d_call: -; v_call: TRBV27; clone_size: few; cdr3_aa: CASSLGPRSYEQYF; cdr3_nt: TGTGCCAGCAGTTTAGGTCCACGTTCCTACGAGCAGTACTTC
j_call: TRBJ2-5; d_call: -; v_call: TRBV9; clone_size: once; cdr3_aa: CASSPYGRTQETQYF; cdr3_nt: TGTGCCAGCAGCCCTTACGGGCGAACACAAGAGACCCAGTACTTC
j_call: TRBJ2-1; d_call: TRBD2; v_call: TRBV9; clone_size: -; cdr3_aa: CASSVGTSGSNSYNEQFF; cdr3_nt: TGTGCCAGCAGCGTAGGAACTAGCGGGAGTAACTCCTACAATGAGCAGTTCTTC
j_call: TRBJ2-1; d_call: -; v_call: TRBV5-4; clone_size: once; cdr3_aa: CASSWGRMQNEQFF; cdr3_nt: TGTGCCAGCAGCTGGGGTAGAATGCAGAATGAGCAGTTCTTC
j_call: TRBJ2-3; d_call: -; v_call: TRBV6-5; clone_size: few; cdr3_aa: CASSYSSTPGTDTQYF; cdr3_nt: TGTGCCAGCAGTTACTCTTCAACGCCCGGCACAGATACGCAGTATTTT
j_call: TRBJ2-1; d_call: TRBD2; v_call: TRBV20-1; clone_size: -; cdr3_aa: CSAEKREGDNEQFF; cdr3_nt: TGCAGTGCTGAGAAGCGGGAGGGGGACAATGAGCAGTTCTTC
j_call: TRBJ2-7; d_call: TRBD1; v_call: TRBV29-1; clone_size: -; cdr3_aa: CSVEDSDRGSEQYF; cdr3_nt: TGCAGCGTTGAAGATTCCGACAGGGGGAGCGAGCAGTACTTC
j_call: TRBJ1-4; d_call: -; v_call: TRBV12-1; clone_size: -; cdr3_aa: CASSDPGQRNEKLFF; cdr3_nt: TGTGCCAGCAGCGACCCGGGACAGAGGAATGAAAAACTGTTTTTT
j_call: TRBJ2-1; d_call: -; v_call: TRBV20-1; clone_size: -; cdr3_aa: CSARVGGAEFF; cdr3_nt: TGCAGTGCTAGGGTGGGGGGCGCGGAGTTCTTC
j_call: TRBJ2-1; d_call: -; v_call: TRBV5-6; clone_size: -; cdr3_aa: CASSLAQGEQFF; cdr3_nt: TGTGCCAGCAGCTTGGCCCAGGGGGAGCAGTTCTTC
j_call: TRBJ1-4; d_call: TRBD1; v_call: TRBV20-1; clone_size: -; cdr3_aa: CSARDLTGTGEKLFF; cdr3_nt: TGCAGTGCTAGAGATCTAACAGGGACAGGTGAAAAACTGTTTTTT
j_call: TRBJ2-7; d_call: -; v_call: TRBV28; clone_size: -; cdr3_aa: CASSPRTGLHGHYEQYF; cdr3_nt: TGTGCCAGCAGTCCCAGGACAGGACTACACGGGCACTACGAGCAGTACTTC
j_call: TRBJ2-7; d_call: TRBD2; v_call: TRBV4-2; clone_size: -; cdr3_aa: CASSQGPGREDYEQYF; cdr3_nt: TGTGCCAGCAGCCAAGGCCCCGGGAGGGAAGACTACGAGCAGTACTTC
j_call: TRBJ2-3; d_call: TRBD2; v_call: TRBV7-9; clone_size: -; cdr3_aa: CASLLAGPTDTQYF; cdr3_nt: TGTGCCAGCTTACTAGCGGGACCCACAGATACGCAGTATTTT
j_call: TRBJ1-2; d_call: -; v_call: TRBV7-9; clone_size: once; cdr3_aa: CASSGIGPGRGYTF; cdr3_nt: TGTGCCAGCAGCGGCATCGGACCGGGACGGGGCTACACCTTC
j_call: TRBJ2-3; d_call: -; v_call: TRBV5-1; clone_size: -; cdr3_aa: CASSPRWGEIDTQYF; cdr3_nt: TGCGCCAGCAGCCCTCGCTGGGGAGAGATCGATACGCAGTATTTT
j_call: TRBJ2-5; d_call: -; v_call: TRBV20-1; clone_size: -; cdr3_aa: CSAQWEEPRKETQYF; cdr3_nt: TGCAGTGCTCAATGGGAGGAGCCGCGGAAAGAGACCCAGTACTTC
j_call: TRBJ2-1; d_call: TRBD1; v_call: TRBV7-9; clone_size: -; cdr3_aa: CASSSAGTGLWRFF; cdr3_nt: TGTGCCAGCAGCTCCGCCGGGACAGGGCTATGGCGGTTCTTC
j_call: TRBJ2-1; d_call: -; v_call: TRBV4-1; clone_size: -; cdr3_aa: CASSQVGLNEQFF; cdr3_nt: TGCGCCAGCAGCCAAGTAGGCCTGAATGAGCAGTTCTTC
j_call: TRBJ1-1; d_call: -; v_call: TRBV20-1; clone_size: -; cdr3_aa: CSARWGTTSEAFF; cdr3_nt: TGCAGTGCTAGATGGGGGACAACTAGTGAAGCTTTCTTT
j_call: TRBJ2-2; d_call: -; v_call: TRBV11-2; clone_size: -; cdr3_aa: CASSLAWANTGELFF; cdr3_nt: TGTGCCAGCAGCTTAGCTTGGGCGAACACCGGGGAGCTGTTTTTT
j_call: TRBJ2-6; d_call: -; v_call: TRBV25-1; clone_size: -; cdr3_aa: CASRLSTGGASGANVLTF; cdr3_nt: TGTGCCAGCAGGCTATCTACAGGGGGGGCCTCTGGGGCCAACGTCCTGACTTTC
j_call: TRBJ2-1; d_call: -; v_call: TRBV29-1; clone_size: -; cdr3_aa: CSAQTSNEQFF; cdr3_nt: TGCAGCGCTCAGACTTCCAATGAGCAGTTCTTC
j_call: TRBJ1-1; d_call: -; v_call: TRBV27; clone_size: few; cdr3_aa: CASRRMNTEAFF; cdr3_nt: TGTGCCAGCAGACGAATGAACACTGAAGCTTTCTTT
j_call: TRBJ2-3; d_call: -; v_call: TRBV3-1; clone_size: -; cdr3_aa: CASSPDHITQYF; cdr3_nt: TGTGCCAGCAGCCCAGACCACATTACGCAGTATTTT
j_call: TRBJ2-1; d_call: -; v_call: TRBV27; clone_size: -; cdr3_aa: CASSPPANNEQFF; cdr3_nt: TGTGCCAGCAGTCCCCCGGCCAATAATGAGCAGTTCTTC
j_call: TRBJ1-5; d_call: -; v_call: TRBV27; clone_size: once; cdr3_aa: CASSEAYSNQPQHF; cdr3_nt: TGTGCCAGCAGTGAAGCTTATAGCAATCAGCCCCAGCATTTT
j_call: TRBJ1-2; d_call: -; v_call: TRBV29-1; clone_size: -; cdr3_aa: CSVLRRSGYTF; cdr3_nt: TGCAGCGTATTACGACGGAGTGGCTACACCTTC
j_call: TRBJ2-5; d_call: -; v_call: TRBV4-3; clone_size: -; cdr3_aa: CASSQALALEGYQETQYF; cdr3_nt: TGCGCCAGCAGCCAAGCCCTAGCGCTGGAGGGGTACCAAGAGACCCAGTACTTC
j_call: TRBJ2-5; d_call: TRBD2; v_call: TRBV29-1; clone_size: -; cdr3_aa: CSVGTSGRMGETQYF; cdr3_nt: TGCAGCGTTGGGACTAGCGGGAGGATGGGGGAGACCCAGTACTTC
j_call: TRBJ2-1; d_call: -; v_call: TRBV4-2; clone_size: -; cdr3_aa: CASSSTPYNEQFF; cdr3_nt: TGTGCCAGCAGCTCGACACCTTACAATGAGCAGTTCTTC
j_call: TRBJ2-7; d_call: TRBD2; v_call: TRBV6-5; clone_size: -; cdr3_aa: CASSYSSSGSSYEQYF; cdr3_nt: TGTGCCAGCAGTTACTCGAGCAGCGGGAGTTCCTACGAGCAGTACTTC
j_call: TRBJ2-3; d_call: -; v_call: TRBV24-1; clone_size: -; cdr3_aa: CATSTDTQYF; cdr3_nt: TGTGCCACTTCCACAGATACGCAGTATTTT
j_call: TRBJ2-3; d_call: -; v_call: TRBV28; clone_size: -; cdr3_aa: CASSWPGPRFTDTQYF; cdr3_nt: TGTGCCAGCAGTTGGCCGGGACCCAGATTCACAGATACGCAGTATTTT
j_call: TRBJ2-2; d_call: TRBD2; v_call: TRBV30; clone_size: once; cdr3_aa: CAWSDFSGSPGELFF; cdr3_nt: TGTGCCTGGAGTGATTTTAGCGGGAGTCCCGGGGAGCTGTTTTTT
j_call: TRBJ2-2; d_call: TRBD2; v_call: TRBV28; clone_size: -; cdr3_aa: CASSPIREANTGELFF; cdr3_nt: TGTGCCAGCAGTCCCATCCGGGAGGCGAACACCGGGGAGCTGTTTTTT
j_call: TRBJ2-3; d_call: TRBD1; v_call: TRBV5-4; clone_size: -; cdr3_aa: CASSPRQGGTDTQYF; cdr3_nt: TGTGCCAGCAGCCCGCGACAGGGGGGCACAGATACGCAGTATTTT
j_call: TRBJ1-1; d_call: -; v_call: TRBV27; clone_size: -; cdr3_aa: CATGQNTEAFF; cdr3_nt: TGTGCCACAGGACAGAACACTGAAGCTTTCTTT